This T cell receptor beta chain is from a study of blood T cell repertoires in COVID-19. In the study overall: Samples taken during acute and convalescent COVID-19 were collected in the United States, Italy and Spain.

This clone was seen only once. Authors' analysis steps: By means of reference gene primer amplification, nucleated cell counts were estimated. Clones were read by immunoSEQ multiplex PCR, and TCRdb kept only the in-frame ones, dropping some. V, J and clone size are those of that table, while D and trimming were read from the DNA. The table includes about 250,000 clones, roughly 80% detected once. CDR3 length: 14 amino acids. The V and J ends lost 7 bases and 5 bases, in that order; junction bases with no gene match: 5. The germline CDR1 and CDR2 sequences are MNHEY and SVGAGI. The chain employs TRBV6-5 and TRBJ1-6, with 7 bases that match TRBD1. Material: peripheral blood. This sequence originates from a man at least 80 years old with acute or convalescent COVID-19. DNA for the CDR3: TGTGCCAGCATCTATCAGGGGGATAATTCACCCCTCCACTTT. It is translated as CASIYQGDNSPLHF.